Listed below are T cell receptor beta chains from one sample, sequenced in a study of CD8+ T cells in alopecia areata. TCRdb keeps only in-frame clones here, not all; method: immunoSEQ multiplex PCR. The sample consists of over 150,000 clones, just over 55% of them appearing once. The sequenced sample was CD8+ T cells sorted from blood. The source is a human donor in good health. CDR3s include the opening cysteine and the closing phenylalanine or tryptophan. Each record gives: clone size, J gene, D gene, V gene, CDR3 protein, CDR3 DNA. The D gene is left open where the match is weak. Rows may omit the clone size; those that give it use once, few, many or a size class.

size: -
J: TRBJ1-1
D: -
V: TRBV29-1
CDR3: CSVETEAFF
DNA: TGCAGCGTGGAGACTGAAGCTTTCTTT

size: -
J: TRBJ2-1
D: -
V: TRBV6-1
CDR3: CASRDTDNEQFF
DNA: TGTGCCAGCAGGGACACCGACAATGAGCAGTTCTTC

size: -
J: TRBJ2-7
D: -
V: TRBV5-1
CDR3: CASSLYGGGLSYEQYF
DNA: TGCGCCAGCAGCTTGTACGGAGGGGGTCTCTCCTACGAGCAGTACTTC

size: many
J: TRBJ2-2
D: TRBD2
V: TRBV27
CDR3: CASSLASGAAGELFF
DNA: TGTGCCAGCAGTTTGGCTAGCGGGGCTGCCGGGGAGCTGTTTTTT

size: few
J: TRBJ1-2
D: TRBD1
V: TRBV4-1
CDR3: CASSQVKGAGYGYTF
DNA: TGCGCCAGCAGCCAAGTTAAGGGGGCAGGCTATGGCTACACCTTC

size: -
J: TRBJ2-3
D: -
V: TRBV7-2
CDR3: CASSHWGDTQYF
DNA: TGTGCCAGCAGCCATTGGGGAGATACGCAGTATTTT

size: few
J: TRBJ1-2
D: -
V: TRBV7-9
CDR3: CASSLAGLYGYTF
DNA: TGTGCCAGCAGCTTAGCAGGATTGTATGGCTACACCTTC

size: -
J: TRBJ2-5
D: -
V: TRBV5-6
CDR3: CASSPSGDVVETQYF
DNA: TGTGCCAGCAGCCCGTCCGGGGACGTGGTGGAGACCCAGTACTTC

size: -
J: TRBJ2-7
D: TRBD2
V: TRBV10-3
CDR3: CAISDSGGRTYEQYF
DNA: TGTGCCATCAGTGATAGCGGGGGGCGCACCTACGAGCAGTACTTC

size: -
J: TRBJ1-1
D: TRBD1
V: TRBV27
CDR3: CASSLYRGLNTEAFF
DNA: TGTGCCAGCAGTCTGTACAGGGGATTGAACACTGAAGCTTTCTTT

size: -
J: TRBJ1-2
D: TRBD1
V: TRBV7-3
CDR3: CASSQFSGGGYTF
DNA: TGTGCCAGCAGCCAATTCTCAGGGGGCGGCTACACCTTC

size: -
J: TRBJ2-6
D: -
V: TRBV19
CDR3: CASSVQGAGANVLTF
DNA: TGTGCCAGTAGTGTGCAGGGTGCTGGGGCCAACGTCCTGACTTTC

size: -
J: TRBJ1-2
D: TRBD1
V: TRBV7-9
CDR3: CASSRTGTGATYTF
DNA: TGTGCCAGCAGCCGAACCGGGACAGGGGCCACCTACACCTTC

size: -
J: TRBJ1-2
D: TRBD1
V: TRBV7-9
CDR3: CASSSLTGQIYGYTF
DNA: TGTGCCAGCAGCTCGCTAACGGGACAGATCTATGGCTACACCTTC

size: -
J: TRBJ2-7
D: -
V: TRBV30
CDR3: CAWSPVTYEQYF
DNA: TGTGCCTGGAGCCCCGTTACGTACGAGCAGTACTTC

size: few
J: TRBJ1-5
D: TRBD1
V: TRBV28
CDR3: CASSLEGQLNQPQHF
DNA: TGTGCCAGCAGTCTCGAGGGACAGCTGAATCAGCCCCAGCATTTT

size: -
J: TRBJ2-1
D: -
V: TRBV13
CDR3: CASSLKVGGPSNEQFF
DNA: TGTGCCAGCAGCTTAAAAGTGGGGGGGCCGTCCAATGAGCAGTTCTTC

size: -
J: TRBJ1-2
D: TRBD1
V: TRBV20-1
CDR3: CSAQGAGGYTF
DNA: TGCAGTGCTCAGGGGGCTGGTGGCTACACCTTC

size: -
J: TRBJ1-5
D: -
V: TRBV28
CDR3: CASSPDQNQPQHF
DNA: TGTGCCAGCAGTCCCGACCAGAATCAGCCCCAGCATTTT

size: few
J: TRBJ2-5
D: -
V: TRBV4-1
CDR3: CASSQPTGWETQYF
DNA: TGCGCCAGCAGCCAACCAACCGGATGGGAGACCCAGTACTTC

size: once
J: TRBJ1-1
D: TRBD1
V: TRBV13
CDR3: CASSETGQGNTEAFF
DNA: TGTGCCAGCAGTGAGACGGGACAGGGGAACACTGAAGCTTTCTTT

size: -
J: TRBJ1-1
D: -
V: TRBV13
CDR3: CASSLGRGGMYGTEAFF
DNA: TGTGCCAGCAGCTTAGGCCGAGGGGGGATGTATGGGACTGAAGCTTTCTTT